The 32 T cell receptor beta chains below come from one sample, sequenced in a study of blood T cell repertoires in COVID-19. TCRdb keeps only in-frame clones here, not all; method: immunoSEQ multiplex PCR. This sample yields about 300,000 clones, of which about 87% are seen a single time; over 5% belongs to the top ten. Sequenced sample: peripheral blood. The origin of the receptors is a woman between 45 and 65 years old with COVID-19, enrolled during active disease.

The chain carries TRBV9 and TRBJ2-1; 9 bases match TRBD1. This CDR3 has 16 amino acids. Trimming at V came to 0 bases and at J to 7 bases, leaving 8 bases not matched to a gene. Germline V gene sequence: CDR1 SGDLS, CDR2 YYNGEE. CDR3 bases: TGTGCCAGCAGCGTAGACGTGACAGGGGGAAGTAATGAGCAGTTCTTC. Amino acids: CASSVDVTGGSNEQFF.

The V gene is TRBV9, the J gene TRBJ1-2; no definite D call. Trimming removed 0 bases from V and 3 bases from J, with 6 bases in between. Germline V gene lookup returns CDR1 SGDLS and CDR2 YYNGEE. The CDR3 is 13 residues long. In nucleotides, the CDR3 is TGTGCCAGCAGCGTAGATGGCTACTATGGCTACACCTTC. This translates into CASSVDGYYGYTF.

The CDR3 reads CSVEGIGRVLDNEQFF. The CDR3 DNA reads TGCAGCGTTGAAGGGATTGGCAGGGTGCTCGACAATGAGCAGTTCTTC. The chain has TRBV29-1 and TRBJ2-1; weak D call: TRBD1 (5 bases). The V end was cut by 1 base, the J end by 5 bases, with 18 bases between. This CDR3 comprises 16 residues. Germline CDR1 SQVTM, CDR2 ANQGSEA.

CDR3 nucleotides: TGTGCCAGCAGCTTTAGCGGGAGAATGGCCGGGGAGCTGTTTTTT. Translating gives CASSFSGRMAGELFF. This chain links TRBV7-2 with TRBJ2-2; 9 bases agree with TRBD2. The CDR3 extends over 15 amino acids. Unmatched junction bases numbered 5, after V lost 3 bases and J lost 6 bases. Germline V gives CDR1 SGHTA, CDR2 FQGNSA.

The V gene is TRBV18, the J gene TRBJ2-7; a weak D match, TRBD2 (5 bases). The ends were cut back, 3 bases at V and 3 bases at J, with 15 bases in the middle. The CDR3 totals 15 residues. CDR1 KGHSH and CDR2 LQKENI come from the germline V gene. The CDR3 spells CASSPSGFDNYEQYF. CDR3 nucleotide sequence: TGTGCCAGCTCACCTTCGGGATTCGACAACTACGAGCAGTACTTC. Full variable domain (outside the CDR3, taken from reference TRBV18 and TRBJ2-7): NAGVMQNPRHLVRRRGQEARLRCSPMKGHSHVYWYRQLPEEGLKFMVYLQKENIIDESGMPKERFSAEFPKEGPSILRIQQVVRGDSAAYFCASSPSGFDNYEQYFGPGTRLTVT.

The chain employs TRBV5-1 and TRBJ2-3; a weak D match, TRBD1 (6 bases). Germline lookup yields CDR1 SGHRS and CDR2 YFSETQ. This CDR3 contains 16 residues. Trimming stripped 0 bases from V and 2 bases from J, with 13 bases between. The CDR3 nucleotides read TGCGCCAGCAGCTTGGCCCAAGGGGGAAACACAGATACGCAGTATTTT. Protein sequence: CASSLAQGGNTDTQYF.

The J gene is TRBJ2-1, the V gene TRBV29-1; D remains ambiguous. V lost 6 bases and J lost 7, with 13 bases in between. The germline CDR1 and CDR2 sequences are SQVTM and ANQGSEA. CDR3 size: 12 residues. The CDR3 DNA sequence: TGCAGCGTGCCTTCATCTAGGAATGAGCAGTTCTTC. It encodes CSVPSSRNEQFF.

The chain combines TRBV24-1 with TRBJ2-1; D may be TRBD2 (5 bases). Trimming cost V 4 bases and J 6 bases, with 18 bases left between them. Germline V gene sequence: CDR1 KGHDR, CDR2 SFDVKD. The CDR3 is 16 residues long. The CDR3 protein is CATSEPEGRLGNEQFF. In nucleotides, the CDR3 is TGTGCCACCAGTGAACCTGAGGGCCGTTTGGGCAATGAGCAGTTCTTC.

This chain connects TRBV29-1 to TRBJ1-2, with unresolved D. V was shortened by 2 bases and J by 2 bases, with 3 bases between the two germline ends. The CDR3 is 11 amino acids. From germline, CDR1 is SQVTM and CDR2 ANQGSEA. This chain's CDR3 is CSVERNYGYTF. For the CDR3, the DNA is TGCAGCGTTGAACGGAACTATGGCTACACCTTC.

The CDR3 region has the DNA TGTGCCAGCAGTCGGATTCAGGGCCCGAACACTGAAGCTTTCTTT. This sequence encodes CASSRIQGPNTEAFF. The chain is built from TRBV6-2 or TRBV6-3 and TRBJ1-1; perhaps TRBD1 as D (5 bases). Germline V gene sequence: CDR1 MNHEY, CDR2 SVGEGT. CDR3 size: 15 residues. The germline V and J ends were trimmed by 5 bases and 1 base, with 14 bases remaining between them.

V gene TRBV11-2 combines with J gene TRBJ2-7; possible D gene TRBD1, 6 bases. CDR1 is SGHAT and CDR2 is FQNNGV in the germline V gene. The CDR3 extends over 16 amino acids. The ends were cut back, 5 bases at V and 0 bases at J, with 17 bases in the middle. This CDR3 is CASSPVGGTPSYEQYF. The DNA of the CDR3 is TGTGCCAGCAGCCCTGTGGGTGGGACACCCTCCTACGAGCAGTACTTC.

The chain combines TRBV6-2 or TRBV6-3 with TRBJ1-1; D perhaps matches TRBD1 (6 bases). Trimming pared 5 bases from V and 1 base from J, leaving 17 bases between. The CDR3 spans 16 residues. In germline, CDR1 is MNHEY, CDR2 SVGEGT. CDR3 DNA sequence: TGTGCCAGCAGTCGAACCCCGGGACACCAGAACACTGAAGCTTTCTTT. It is translated as CASSRTPGHQNTEAFF.

This clone came up once. The chain couples TRBV6-5 to TRBJ2-3; TRBD1 might be the D (6 bases). Germline CDR1 reads MNHEY; CDR2 reads SVGAGI. The V gene lost 8 bases and the J gene lost 3 bases, with 15 bases spanning the gap. The length of the CDR3 is 14 residues. CDR3 coding DNA: TGTGCCAGCGGGCGGACAGTCGCAACAGATACGCAGTATTTT. The encoded protein is CASGRTVATDTQYF.

This clone was detected only a few times. The chain links TRBV5-8 to TRBJ2-7, with TRBD1 identical over 8 bases. The CDR3 consists of 14 residues. Germline V CDR1 and CDR2: SGHTS, YDEGEE. With V trimmed by 1 base and J by 3 bases, 3 bases remained unmatched. The CDR3 reads CASSLLGQDYEQYF. For the CDR3, the DNA is TGTGCCAGCAGCTTGTTGGGACAGGACTACGAGCAGTACTTC.

This rearrangement joins TRBV7-3 to TRBJ2-3; D is unresolved. Trimming took 4 bases from V and 2 from J, leaving 4 bases between them. Germline V CDR1 and CDR2: SGHTA, FQGTGA. This CDR3 spans 12 amino acids. This CDR3 is CASSSFTDTQYF. In DNA, the CDR3 is TGTGCCAGCAGCTCCTTCACAGATACGCAGTATTTT.

This clone appeared a few times. CDR3 protein: CSGRAGNEQFF. The CDR3 nucleotides are TGCAGCGGGAGGGCCGGGAATGAGCAGTTCTTC. The V call is TRBV29-1, the J call TRBJ2-1; possibly TRBD2 for D (6 bases). This CDR3 is built from 11 residues. The V end was cut by 7 bases, the J end by 7 bases, with 11 bases between. Germline V lookup: CDR1 SQVTM, CDR2 ANQGSEA.

This clone turned up a few times. The rearrangement links TRBV7-8 to TRBJ1-2, with D tentatively TRBD1 (6 bases). V was trimmed by 2 bases and J by 0 bases, leaving 13 bases between them. This CDR3 is built from 16 residues. Germline V gives CDR1 SGHVS, CDR2 FQNEAQ. CDR3 nucleotides: TGTGCCAGCAGCTTAATTACAGACAGGACTAACTATGGCTACACCTTC. Translating gives CASSLITDRTNYGYTF.

The CDR3, as DNA: TGTGCCAGCACTAGAACAGGGGTGGGCAAAAACATTCAGTACTTC. Protein sequence: CASTRTGVGKNIQYF. V gene TRBV2 combines with J gene TRBJ2-4; 7 bases align to TRBD1. The CDR3 is 15 amino acids. Germline CDR1 SNHLY, CDR2 FYNNEI. Unmatched junction bases numbered 9, after V lost 7 bases and J lost 3 bases.

About this clone: Other DNA sequences of this sample code for an identical CDR3. The rearrangement joins TRBV6-5 to TRBJ1-3, with 7 bases identical to TRBD1. The V segment lost 2 bases and the J segment 2 bases; nucleotides outside the gene matches: 0. Germline CDR1 is MNHEY and CDR2 is SVGAGI. The CDR3 covers 14 residues. For the CDR3, the DNA is TGTGCCAGCAGTTACGACAGGGCTGGAAACACCATATATTTT. Amino acids: CASSYDRAGNTIYF.

The chain carries TRBV7-2 and TRBJ2-2; 8 bases line up with TRBD2. CDR1 SGHTA and CDR2 FQGNSA come from the germline V gene. CDR3 size: 13 residues. J gave up 8 bases and V 4 bases, and 3 bases lay outside the gene matches. CDR3 in DNA: TGTGCCAGCAGCTCGGGGGGGCGGGGGGAGCTGTTTTTT. Encoded protein: CASSSGGRGELFF.

This rearrangement joins TRBV2 to TRBJ2-3; a weak D match, TRBD1 (5 bases). Trimming pared 6 bases from V and 1 base from J, leaving 8 bases between. Per the germline V gene, CDR1 is SNHLY and CDR2 is FYNNEI. This CDR3 is built from 13 residues. The CDR3 region has the DNA TGTGCCAGCAGACAGGACCGCACAGATACGCAGTATTTT. Its translation: CASRQDRTDTQYF.

The chain couples TRBV6-2 or TRBV6-3 to TRBJ1-2; no reliable D call. There are 15 residues in the CDR3. CDR1 and CDR2 from the germline V gene are MNHEY and SVGEGT. V lost 5 bases and J lost 3, with 16 bases in between. The chain's CDR3 is CASSPPRMWDYGYTF. DNA for the CDR3: TGTGCCAGCAGTCCCCCTAGGATGTGGGACTATGGCTACACCTTC.

This rearrangement joins TRBV6-5 to TRBJ2-1, with 8 bases lining up with TRBD2. Germline V gene sequence: CDR1 MNHEY, CDR2 SVGAGI. Trimming took 11 bases from V and 6 from J; bases not matched to a gene: 12. The CDR3 loop spans 14 amino acids. For the CDR3, the DNA is TGTGCCGGCTCGGGGGCCGCGGGAGGCAATGAGCAGTTCTTC. It yields the protein CAGSGAAGGNEQFF.

The CDR3 loop reads CAQMGGRFSYNEQFF. Here the CDR3 DNA reads TGTGCCCAAATGGGCGGGAGATTCTCCTACAATGAGCAGTTCTTC. The V gene is TRBV30, the J gene TRBJ2-1; 7 bases fit TRBD2. Germline CDR1 and CDR2: GTSNPN and SVGIG (reference sequence). The CDR3 is 15 amino acids. After removal of 8 bases from V and 0 bases from J, the junction contained 10 bases not matched to a gene.

The V gene is TRBV11-2, the J gene TRBJ2-5, with TRBD1 identical over 9 bases. The CDR3 runs to 14 residues. V was clipped by 4 bases and J by 5 bases; unmatched bases: 5. Germline CDR1 is SGHAT and CDR2 is FQNNGV. Here the CDR3 reads CASSWGQGGETQYF. CDR3 bases: TGTGCCAGCAGCTGGGGACAGGGCGGTGAGACCCAGTACTTC.

This chain joins TRBV7-9 and TRBJ2-7, with 10 bases matching TRBD1. Germline CDR1 and CDR2: SEHNR and FQNEAQ (reference sequence). Germline trimming cut 6 bases from V and 5 bases from J; bases unmatched to any gene: 10. This CDR3 contains 15 residues. CDR3 sequence reads: CASSRPGQGNHEQYF. The DNA for the CDR3 is TGTGCCAGCAGTCGACCGGGACAGGGGAACCACGAGCAGTACTTC.

The chain combines TRBV30 with TRBJ1-1; D is unresolved. Trimming stripped 0 bases from V and 5 bases from J, with 7 bases between. This CDR3 spans 12 amino acids. Germline lookup yields CDR1 GTSNPN and CDR2 SVGIG (reference sequence). The CDR3 DNA is TGTGCCTGGAGTGTTTTAGTAACTGAAGCTTTCTTT. Translation: CAWSVLVTEAFF. Looking up the rest from reference TRBV30 and TRBJ1-1 gives the full variable domain: SQTIHQWPATLVQPVGSPLSLECTVEGTSNPNLYWYRQAAGRGLQLLFYSVGIGQISSEVPQNLSASRPQDRQFILSSKKLLLSDSGFYLCAWSVLVTEAFFGQGTRLTVV.

This chain uses TRBV3-1 (or the pseudogene TRBV3-2) with TRBJ2-3; D is uncertain. V lost 0 bases, J lost 5 bases, and 12 bases lay in between. The CDR3 is 15 amino acids. Germline CDR1 reads LGHDT; CDR2 reads YNNKEL (reference sequence). This chain's CDR3 is CASSQDSRRRDTQYF. For the CDR3, the DNA is TGTGCCAGCAGCCAAGATAGTAGGCGGAGAGATACGCAGTATTTT.

V is TRBV7-2 and J is TRBJ1-1; 7 nucleotides match TRBD1. The CDR3 covers 14 residues. Germline assignment: CDR1 SGHTA and CDR2 FQGNSA. Trimming took 3 bases from V and 6 from J; bases not matched to a gene: 7. The CDR3 coding sequence is TGTGCCAGCAGCTTCCGCTCGGGACAGTCTGAAGCTTTCTTT. This encodes CASSFRSGQSEAFF.

The J gene is TRBJ1-1, the V gene TRBV4-1, with 7 bases fitting TRBD1. V was pared by 4 bases and J by 10 bases, with 18 bases of the junction left unmatched. CDR1 is MGHRA and CDR2 is YSYEKL in the germline V gene. The CDR3 is 16 residues long. This CDR3 reads CASSPGVDREDLRAFF. Written as DNA, the CDR3 is TGCGCCAGCAGCCCGGGGGTCGACAGGGAGGATTTAAGAGCTTTCTTT.

The chain links TRBV3-1 (or the pseudogene TRBV3-2) to TRBJ1-1; unclear D gene. The CDR3 is 14 residues long. Trimming took 7 bases from V and 0 from J, leaving 12 bases between them. Per germline, CDR1 LGHDT and CDR2 YNNKEL (reference sequence). For the CDR3, the DNA is TGTGCCAGCAACTACGGGAAAATGAACACTGAAGCTTTCTTT. The encoded protein is CASNYGKMNTEAFF.

The rearrangement joins TRBV5-1 to TRBJ1-4, with D maybe TRBD1 (5 bases). The V gene lost 0 bases and the J gene lost 8 bases, with 14 bases spanning the gap. The CDR3 has 15 residues. The germline gives CDR1 SGHRS, CDR2 YFSETQ. The CDR3 DNA reads TGCGCCAGCAGCTTGGTGGGGCCCGCCGGAGAAAAACTGTTTTTT. Translation: CASSLVGPAGEKLFF.